Shown below are 5 T cell receptor beta chains from a single sample sequenced in a study of radiotherapy plus CTLA-4 blockade in lung cancer. The table came from immunoSEQ multiplex PCR; TCRdb's copy has only in-frame clones and leaves some out. The sample contains about 87,000 clones, around nine tenths of which appear only once. This material consisted of peripheral blood, taken from a patient treated with radiotherapy plus ipilimumab. The receptor source for this set is a human donor with non-small cell lung cancer that progressed on radiotherapy plus ipilimumab.

A remark on this clone: At one boundary the junction diverges from the germline segment, which might be a read error. V usage is TRBV7-8 and J usage is TRBJ2-2; the D gene is possibly TRBD2 (5 bases). The CDR3 contains 13 residues. Looked up from germline, CDR1 is SGHVS and CDR2 is FQNEAQ. The CDR3 sequence is CTSSRENTGELFF. CDR3 bases: TGTACCAGCAGCCGGGAGAACACCGGGGAGCTGTTTTTT.

This chain joins TRBV29-1 and TRBJ1-1; D is possibly TRBD1 (6 bases). The germline V and J ends were trimmed by 7 bases and 4 bases, with 16 bases remaining between them. The CDR3 is 13 residues long. CDR1 is SQVTM, CDR2 ANQGSEA, per germline. The CDR3 DNA follows: TGCAGCGCTATAGGGGGAATTGGCACTGAAGCTTTCTTT. As protein: CSAIGGIGTEAFF.

This rearrangement joins TRBV4-3 to TRBJ2-7; 8 positions match TRBD1. The germline V gene has CDR1 LGHNA and CDR2 YSLEER. The CDR3 runs 15 residues. The J segment lost 2 bases and the V segment lost 0 bases, leaving 3 bases of the junction unmatched. In DNA form, the CDR3 reads TGCGCCAGCAGCCAAGATGAGACAGGGGCCTACGAGCAGTACTTC. As protein: CASSQDETGAYEQYF.

The rearrangement links TRBV30 to TRBJ1-5; D gene ambiguous. The CDR3 has 13 amino acids. V was clipped by 3 bases and J by 5 bases, with 11 bases between them. Germline V gene sequence: CDR1 GTSNPN, CDR2 SVGIG (reference sequence). As DNA, the CDR3 is TGTGCCTGGAGCTTCGGCCCCGATCAGCCCCAGCATTTT. Translating it yields CAWSFGPDQPQHF. Supplemented by reference TRBV30 and TRBJ1-5, the full variable domain reads SQTIHQWPATLVQPVGSPLSLECTVEGTSNPNLYWYRQAAGRGLQLLFYSVGIGQISSEVPQNLSASRPQDRQFILSSKKLLLSDSGFYLCAWSFGPDQPQHFGDGTRLSIL.

This chain joins TRBV27 and TRBJ2-1; TRBD1 agrees at 7 bases. The CDR3 sequence is 14 residues long. The ends lost 8 bases at V and 4 bases at J; junction bases unmatched: 8. The germline V gene has CDR1 MNHEY and CDR2 SMNVEV (reference sequence). The CDR3 region has the DNA TGTGCCAGCCGAACAGGGGCCACTTACAATGAGCAGTTCTTC. This gives the protein CASRTGATYNEQFF.